This T cell receptor (beta chain) derives from a study of T cells after yellow fever vaccination. Researchers made TCR cDNA using 5'RACE template switching, and this step added a universal primer site and UMIs. TCRdb itself ran the 5' RACE reads through MiXCR, one entry per CDR3 protein. The sample holds 95,000 to 100,000 distinct CDR3 sequences, around 5.8% seen once. V lost 5 bases, J lost 7 bases, and 6 bases stayed unmatched. Germline loops: CDR1 MRHNA, CDR2 SNTAGT. The CDR3 covers 13 residues. The source of this sequence is a man aged 18 to 35 who received the YFV17D yellow fever vaccine. The J gene is TRBJ1-2, the V gene TRBV6-4, with 8 positions matching TRBD1. Source: CD8+ T cells sorted from PBMCs, taken 10 days after the yellow fever booster vaccination. CDR3 bases: TGTGCCAGCAGTTATGAGACAGGGGCTGGCTACACCTTC. It encodes CASSYETGAGYTF.